This entry is about one TCR beta chain. The data are from a study of T cells in tuberculosis. Trimming took 5 bases from V and 0 from J, leaving 5 bases between them. This CDR3 spans 14 amino acids. The V gene's germline CDR1 is LNHDA and CDR2 SQIVND (reference sequence). Measured with immunoSEQ multiplex PCR; TCRdb has only the in-frame clones, and not every one. The repertoire includes around 26,000 clones, 95% of them detected once, and about 8.6% sits in the top ten. The chain links TRBV19 to TRBJ2-6; D not certain. Sequenced: PBMCs. The TCR comes from a donor aged 10 to 29 with latent tuberculosis or without tuberculosis infection. The CDR3 DNA follows: TGTGCCAGTAGTCTAAACTCTGGGGCCAACGTCCTGACTTTC. The encoded protein is CASSLNSGANVLTF.